This T cell receptor beta chain is drawn from a study of blood T cell repertoires in COVID-19. Measured with immunoSEQ multiplex PCR; TCRdb has only the in-frame clones, and not every one. Among approximately 260,000 clones, over 65% were seen once, and the ten largest hold roughly 4.5%. Trimming stripped 7 bases from V and 0 bases from J, with 8 bases between. The CDR3 is 13 amino acids. Germline lookup yields CDR1 KGHDR and CDR2 SFDVKD. This receptor was obtained from a man aged 60-69 years who had recovered from COVID-19. Sequencing used peripheral blood. This rearrangement joins TRBV24-1 to TRBJ2-5, with a possible D match to TRBD1 (6 bases). The CDR3 here is CATRRGNQETQYF. The CDR3 DNA follows: TGTGCCACCAGGAGGGGGAACCAAGAGACCCAGTACTTC.